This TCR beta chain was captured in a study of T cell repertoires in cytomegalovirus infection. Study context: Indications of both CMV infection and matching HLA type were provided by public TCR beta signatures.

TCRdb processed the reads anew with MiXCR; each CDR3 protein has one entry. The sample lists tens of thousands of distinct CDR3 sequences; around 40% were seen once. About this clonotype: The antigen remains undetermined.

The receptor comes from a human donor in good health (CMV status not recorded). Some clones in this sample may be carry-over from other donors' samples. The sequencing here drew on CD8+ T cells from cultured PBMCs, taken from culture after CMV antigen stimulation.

DNA of the CDR3: TGTGCCAGCAGTTATGACAGGGCTGGAAACACCATATATTTT. Protein sequence: CASSYDRAGNTIYF. The rearrangement links TRBV7-6 to TRBJ1-3, with 7 bases fitting TRBD1. Trimming took 6 bases from V and 2 from J; bases not matched to a gene: 4. Per the germline V gene, CDR1 is SGHVS and CDR2 is FNYEAQ. CDR3 length equals 14 residues.